This is a list of T cell receptor beta chains from one sample in a study of blood T cell repertoires in COVID-19. Sequencing used immunoSEQ multiplex PCR; TCRdb keeps in-frame clones, though not all of them. The profile shows about 280,000 clones, around 85% of them singletons. The sample comprised PBMCs or T cells enriched from blood (not recorded which). These receptors were taken from a woman between 45 and 65 years old who had recovered from COVID-19. CDR3s include the opening cysteine and the closing phenylalanine or tryptophan. Fields, in order: CDR3 protein, CDR3 DNA, V gene, J gene, clone size, D gene. The D gene is left open where the match is weak. Clone size is given for some rows only: seen once, a few or many times, or a class if the clone is expanded.

CDR3 protein: CASSVDSLAYEQYF; CDR3 DNA: TGTGCCAGCAGCGTAGACAGTTTGGCCTACGAGCAGTACTTC; V gene: TRBV5-4; J gene: TRBJ2-7; clone size: .; D gene: .
CDR3 protein: CASSLVRGTGGNYGYTF; CDR3 DNA: TGTGCCAGCAGCTTAGTACGAGGGACAGGGGGGAACTATGGCTACACCTTC; V gene: TRBV7-9; J gene: TRBJ1-2; clone size: .; D gene: TRBD1
CDR3 protein: CASSVQGNEKLFF; CDR3 DNA: TGTGCCAGCAGTGTACAGGGGAATGAAAAACTGTTTTTT; V gene: TRBV25-1; J gene: TRBJ1-4; clone size: .; D gene: TRBD1
CDR3 protein: CASSFSGGQETQYF; CDR3 DNA: TGCGCCAGCAGCTTTAGCGGGGGCCAAGAGACCCAGTACTTC; V gene: TRBV5-1; J gene: TRBJ2-5; clone size: once; D gene: TRBD2
CDR3 protein: CASLHTGGVTDTQYF; CDR3 DNA: TGCGCCAGCCTGCATACGGGGGGGGTCACAGATACGCAGTATTTT; V gene: TRBV10-2; J gene: TRBJ2-3; clone size: once; D gene: TRBD2
CDR3 protein: CASSEQGVRETQYF; CDR3 DNA: TGTGCCAGCAGTGAACAGGGGGTGAGGGAGACCCAGTACTTC; V gene: TRBV2; J gene: TRBJ2-5; clone size: few; D gene: TRBD1
CDR3 protein: CASSHTHGQETQYF; CDR3 DNA: TGTGCCAGCAGCCATACCCACGGGCAAGAGACCCAGTACTTC; V gene: TRBV6-5; J gene: TRBJ2-5; clone size: .; D gene: .
CDR3 protein: CASSTRQRGNQETQYF; CDR3 DNA: TGTGCCAGCAGCACCCGCCAGCGGGGGAACCAAGAGACCCAGTACTTC; V gene: TRBV3-1/TRBV3-2; J gene: TRBJ2-5; clone size: .; D gene: TRBD2
CDR3 protein: CSVQDRESYTF; CDR3 DNA: TGCAGCGTTCAGGACAGGGAGAGCTACACCTTC; V gene: TRBV29-1; J gene: TRBJ1-2; clone size: .; D gene: TRBD1
CDR3 protein: CASSQVGRNSGANVLTF; CDR3 DNA: TGTGCCAGCAGCCAAGTGGGCAGGAACTCTGGGGCCAACGTCCTGACTTTC; V gene: TRBV4-2; J gene: TRBJ2-6; clone size: .; D gene: .
CDR3 protein: CASSQDRGRSPLHF; CDR3 DNA: TGTGCCAGCAGCCAAGACAGGGGTAGATCACCCCTCCACTTT; V gene: TRBV11-2; J gene: TRBJ1-6; clone size: .; D gene: TRBD1
CDR3 protein: CASSLGGHYNEQFF; CDR3 DNA: TGTGCCAGCAGCTTAGGTGGGCACTACAATGAGCAGTTCTTC; V gene: TRBV11-2; J gene: TRBJ2-1; clone size: .; D gene: .
CDR3 protein: CSVLAGDTDTQYF; CDR3 DNA: TGCAGCGTTCTAGCGGGGGACACAGATACGCAGTATTTT; V gene: TRBV29-1; J gene: TRBJ2-3; clone size: .; D gene: TRBD2
CDR3 protein: CSSGQGMGTQYF; CDR3 DNA: TGCAGCTCGGGACAGGGGATGGGGACCCAGTACTTC; V gene: TRBV29-1; J gene: TRBJ2-5; clone size: .; D gene: TRBD1
CDR3 protein: CASSLEGGVGSGANVLTF; CDR3 DNA: TGTGCCAGCAGTCTCGAAGGGGGCGTTGGGTCTGGGGCCAACGTCCTGACTTTC; V gene: TRBV7-8; J gene: TRBJ2-6; clone size: .; D gene: TRBD1
CDR3 protein: CASSQDRGFQTGANVLTF; CDR3 DNA: TGCGCCAGCAGCCAAGACAGGGGGTTTCAGACTGGGGCCAACGTCCTGACTTTC; V gene: TRBV4-1; J gene: TRBJ2-6; clone size: once; D gene: TRBD1
CDR3 protein: CASSFNIKSSPLHF; CDR3 DNA: TGTGCCAGCAGCTTTAACATTAAGTCTTCACCCCTCCACTTT; V gene: TRBV5-4; J gene: TRBJ1-6; clone size: .; D gene: .
CDR3 protein: CASSIQSYGYTF; CDR3 DNA: TGTGCCAGCAGCATACAGAGCTATGGCTACACCTTC; V gene: TRBV7-2; J gene: TRBJ1-2; clone size: .; D gene: .
CDR3 protein: CAISESYNEQFF; CDR3 DNA: TGTGCCATCAGTGAATCTTACAATGAGCAGTTCTTC; V gene: TRBV10-3; J gene: TRBJ2-1; clone size: .; D gene: .
CDR3 protein: CASSFNRGPRMNTEAFF; CDR3 DNA: TGTGCCAGCAGTTTCAACAGGGGGCCGCGGATGAACACTGAAGCTTTCTTT; V gene: TRBV28; J gene: TRBJ1-1; clone size: .; D gene: TRBD1
CDR3 protein: CASSLVRDTEAFF; CDR3 DNA: TGTGCCAGCAGTTTAGTCCGGGATACTGAAGCTTTCTTT; V gene: TRBV12-3/TRBV12-4; J gene: TRBJ1-1; clone size: once; D gene: .
CDR3 protein: CASRPLAGGRETQYF; CDR3 DNA: TGTGCCAGCAGACCCCTAGCGGGGGGACGGGAGACCCAGTACTTC; V gene: TRBV27; J gene: TRBJ2-5; clone size: .; D gene: TRBD2
CDR3 protein: CASSQQGSGNTIYF; CDR3 DNA: TGTGCCAGCAGCCAACAGGGAAGCGGAAACACCATATATTTT; V gene: TRBV3-1/TRBV3-2; J gene: TRBJ1-3; clone size: .; D gene: .
CDR3 protein: CASSQSEGSETQYF; CDR3 DNA: TGTGCCAGCAGCCAATCCGAGGGTTCGGAGACCCAGTACTTC; V gene: TRBV4-2; J gene: TRBJ2-5; clone size: .; D gene: .
CDR3 protein: CAWSRTGNTGELFF; CDR3 DNA: TGTGCCTGGAGTCGGACAGGGAACACCGGGGAGCTGTTTTTT; V gene: TRBV30; J gene: TRBJ2-2; clone size: once; D gene: TRBD1
CDR3 protein: CASSLGRGTGNTIYF; CDR3 DNA: TGTGCCAGCAGCTTAGGTCGGGGTACTGGAAACACCATATATTTT; V gene: TRBV7-6; J gene: TRBJ1-3; clone size: .; D gene: .
CDR3 protein: CASSFHGEGYGYTF; CDR3 DNA: TGTGCCAGCAGCTTCCACGGGGAGGGCTATGGCTACACCTTC; V gene: TRBV7-8; J gene: TRBJ1-2; clone size: .; D gene: .
CDR3 protein: CAWTPGSTVYGYTF; CDR3 DNA: TGTGCCTGGACGCCCGGCAGTACAGTCTATGGCTACACCTTC; V gene: TRBV30; J gene: TRBJ1-2; clone size: .; D gene: .
CDR3 protein: CASSYGVRNTEAFF; CDR3 DNA: TGTGCCAGCAGTTACGGGGTCAGGAACACTGAAGCTTTCTTT; V gene: TRBV27; J gene: TRBJ1-1; clone size: once; D gene: .
CDR3 protein: CASRGDRSYNSPLHF; CDR3 DNA: TGTGCCAGCAGGGGAGATCGCTCCTATAATTCACCCCTCCACTTT; V gene: TRBV2; J gene: TRBJ1-6; clone size: .; D gene: .
CDR3 protein: CATQTGGLGNTIYF; CDR3 DNA: TGTGCCACCCAGACAGGGGGCTTGGGAAACACCATATATTTT; V gene: TRBV28; J gene: TRBJ1-3; clone size: .; D gene: TRBD1
CDR3 protein: CASSLEPSAGTDLPYGYTF; CDR3 DNA: TGCGCCAGCAGCTTGGAACCTTCTGCGGGAACCGACCTGCCCTATGGCTACACCTTC; V gene: TRBV5-1; J gene: TRBJ1-2; clone size: .; D gene: .
CDR3 protein: CASGRDRGYYNEQFF; CDR3 DNA: TGTGCCAGCGGGAGGGACAGGGGATACTACAATGAGCAGTTCTTC; V gene: TRBV3-1/TRBV3-2; J gene: TRBJ2-1; clone size: .; D gene: TRBD1
CDR3 protein: CASSVAGTSGRTEQFF; CDR3 DNA: TGTGCCAGCAGCGTAGCGGGGACTAGCGGGAGAACTGAGCAGTTCTTC; V gene: TRBV9; J gene: TRBJ2-1; clone size: .; D gene: TRBD2
CDR3 protein: CASKVREGGRAEAFF; CDR3 DNA: TGTGCCAGCAAGGTACGCGAAGGGGGACGAGCTGAAGCTTTCTTT; V gene: TRBV2; J gene: TRBJ1-1; clone size: .; D gene: .
CDR3 protein: CASSHLAGGRDTQYF; CDR3 DNA: TGTGCCAGCAGCCATCTTGCGGGGGGTCGAGATACGCAGTATTTT; V gene: TRBV3-1/TRBV3-2; J gene: TRBJ2-3; clone size: .; D gene: TRBD2
CDR3 protein: CASLATGGTDTQYF; CDR3 DNA: TGTGCCAGTTTAGCGACAGGGGGCACAGATACGCAGTATTTT; V gene: TRBV19; J gene: TRBJ2-3; clone size: .; D gene: TRBD1
CDR3 protein: CASRLQAVRTEAFF; CDR3 DNA: TGTGCCAGTAGGCTACAGGCGGTCCGGACTGAAGCTTTCTTT; V gene: TRBV19; J gene: TRBJ1-1; clone size: .; D gene: .
CDR3 protein: CASSQEIVGANVLTF; CDR3 DNA: TGCGCCAGCAGCCAAGAAATCGTCGGGGCCAACGTCCTGACTTTC; V gene: TRBV4-3; J gene: TRBJ2-6; clone size: .; D gene: .
CDR3 protein: CASSLDHSGTYEQYF; CDR3 DNA: TGTGCCAGCAGCTTAGATCACTCAGGGACCTACGAGCAGTACTTC; V gene: TRBV11-2; J gene: TRBJ2-7; clone size: .; D gene: .
CDR3 protein: CASSLLGGRVNGYTF; CDR3 DNA: TGTGCCAGCAGTCTTCTTGGGGGGAGGGTAAATGGCTACACCTTC; V gene: TRBV28; J gene: TRBJ1-2; clone size: .; D gene: .
CDR3 protein: CAISGGTGAKNIQYF; CDR3 DNA: TGTGCCATCAGTGGAGGGACAGGGGCCAAAAACATTCAGTACTTC; V gene: TRBV10-3; J gene: TRBJ2-4; clone size: .; D gene: TRBD1
CDR3 protein: CASSLGASGGYTF; CDR3 DNA: TGTGCCAGCAGCTTGGGGGCCAGTGGAGGCTACACCTTC; V gene: TRBV5-4; J gene: TRBJ1-2; clone size: few; D gene: .
CDR3 protein: CASSLADRTASSYEQYF; CDR3 DNA: TGCGCCAGCAGCTTGGCCGATCGGACAGCCAGCTCCTACGAGCAGTACTTC; V gene: TRBV5-1; J gene: TRBJ2-7; clone size: .; D gene: .
CDR3 protein: CASIPGTANTEAFF; CDR3 DNA: TGTGCCAGCATCCCCGGGACAGCCAACACTGAAGCTTTCTTT; V gene: TRBV6-1; J gene: TRBJ1-1; clone size: .; D gene: TRBD1
CDR3 protein: CATSDPGTSGSNEQFF; CDR3 DNA: TGTGCCACCAGTGACCCCGGGACTAGCGGGAGCAATGAGCAGTTCTTC; V gene: TRBV24-1; J gene: TRBJ2-1; clone size: few; D gene: TRBD2
CDR3 protein: CASSGTGNSPLHF; CDR3 DNA: TGCGCCAGCTCCGGGACAGGGAATTCACCCCTCCACTTT; V gene: TRBV10-1; J gene: TRBJ1-6; clone size: .; D gene: TRBD1
CDR3 protein: CASSHGQGDTEAFF; CDR3 DNA: TGTGCCAGCAGCCATGGACAGGGAGATACTGAAGCTTTCTTT; V gene: TRBV5-4; J gene: TRBJ1-1; clone size: few; D gene: TRBD1
CDR3 protein: CASSSIVNYGYTF; CDR3 DNA: TGTGCCAGCAGTTCAATAGTGAACTATGGCTACACCTTC; V gene: TRBV27; J gene: TRBJ1-2; clone size: .; D gene: .
CDR3 protein: CASSFGPGENEQYF; CDR3 DNA: TGTGCCAGCAGCTTTGGACCAGGGGAGAACGAGCAGTACTTC; V gene: TRBV5-4; J gene: TRBJ2-7; clone size: .; D gene: .
CDR3 protein: CASSEWGRSSYNSPLHF; CDR3 DNA: TGTGCCAGCAGTGAATGGGGGCGAAGCTCCTATAATTCACCCCTCCACTTT; V gene: TRBV2; J gene: TRBJ1-6; clone size: few; D gene: .
CDR3 protein: CASSLGGLAGVTGELFF; CDR3 DNA: TGTGCCAGCAGCTTAGGTGGTCTAGCGGGAGTCACCGGGGAGCTGTTTTTT; V gene: TRBV7-8; J gene: TRBJ2-2; clone size: .; D gene: TRBD2
CDR3 protein: CASSRGGMGTDTQYF; CDR3 DNA: TGTGCCAGCAGCCGCGGAGGGATGGGCACAGATACGCAGTATTTT; V gene: TRBV5-8; J gene: TRBJ2-3; clone size: .; D gene: .
CDR3 protein: CASSPVTTYEQYF; CDR3 DNA: TGTGCCAGCAGCCCGGTCACCACCTACGAGCAGTACTTC; V gene: TRBV14; J gene: TRBJ2-7; clone size: .; D gene: .
CDR3 protein: CASSLRDIANYGYTF; CDR3 DNA: TGTGCCAGCAGCCTCCGGGACATCGCTAACTATGGCTACACCTTC; V gene: TRBV7-9; J gene: TRBJ1-2; clone size: once; D gene: .
CDR3 protein: CASSQDSAGPTSSYEQYF; CDR3 DNA: TGTGCCAGCAGCCAAGATTCCGCGGGTCCCACTTCTTCCTACGAGCAGTACTTC; V gene: TRBV3-1/TRBV3-2; J gene: TRBJ2-7; clone size: .; D gene: .
CDR3 protein: CASSLSSGSNGYTF; CDR3 DNA: TGTGCCAGCAGTTTATCCTCAGGGTCTAATGGCTACACCTTC; V gene: TRBV27; J gene: TRBJ1-2; clone size: .; D gene: .
CDR3 protein: CASSARLYEQYF; CDR3 DNA: TGTGCCAGCTCGGCCAGACTCTACGAGCAGTACTTC; V gene: TRBV18; J gene: TRBJ2-7; clone size: .; D gene: .
CDR3 protein: CASSQAPRRYNEQFF; CDR3 DNA: TGCGCCAGCAGCCAAGCGCCTAGGCGGTACAATGAGCAGTTCTTC; V gene: TRBV4-3; J gene: TRBJ2-1; clone size: .; D gene: .
CDR3 protein: CAWSIGGNNEQFF; CDR3 DNA: TGTGCCTGGAGTATAGGCGGGAACAATGAGCAGTTCTTC; V gene: TRBV30; J gene: TRBJ2-1; clone size: .; D gene: .